Following are 6 T cell receptor beta chains from one sample sequenced in a study of OX40 agonist ivuxolimab in advanced cancers. Here immunoSEQ multiplex PCR was the method, and the copy in TCRdb shows in-frame clones only, minus some. The sample has 30,000 or so clones, around nine tenths seen once. Sequences were derived from CD4+ or CD8+ T cells sorted from blood, sampled in a trial of the OX40 agonist ivuxolimab. The receptors were gathered from an adult with an advanced solid tumor such as melanoma, head and neck, liver or kidney cancer.

This clone was observed once. The J gene is TRBJ1-1, the V gene TRBV6-5, with D perhaps matching TRBD1 (5 bases). Germline V gene lookup returns CDR1 MNHEY and CDR2 SVGAGI. V was trimmed by 2 bases and J by 2 bases, leaving 12 bases between them. The CDR3 loop spans 15 amino acids. The CDR3 nucleotides are TGTGCCAGCAGTTACAATCAGGGATCCAACACTGAAGCTTTCTTT. It specifies CASSYNQGSNTEAFF.

Worth noting for this clone: Other DNA sequences in this sample translate to the same CDR3. The chain is built from TRBV7-9 and TRBJ2-1; D gene unclear. CDR1 SEHNR and CDR2 FQNEAQ come from the germline V gene (reference sequence). The CDR3 is 12 residues long. Trimming removed 1 base at V and 3 bases at J, with 1 base between. In DNA, the CDR3 is TGTGCCAGCAGCTTAGACTACAATGAGCAGTTCTTC. Its translation: CASSLDYNEQFF.

This clone was counted a single time. V usage is TRBV6-5 and J usage is TRBJ2-5, with 8 nucleotides matching TRBD2. The CDR3 has 14 amino acids. V was pared by 6 bases and J by 5 bases, with 8 bases of the junction left unmatched. Germline V lookup: CDR1 MNHEY, CDR2 SVGAGI. The CDR3 DNA follows: TGTGCCAGCAGGATAATAGCGGGATTGGAGACCCAGTACTTC. Translating it yields CASRIIAGLETQYF.

The rearrangement uses TRBV4-1 and TRBJ1-1; D is undetermined. V was pared by 0 bases and J by 2 bases, with 16 bases between. The CDR3 extends over 17 amino acids. Germline CDR1 is MGHRA and CDR2 is YSYEKL. The CDR3 DNA reads TGCGCCAGCAGCCAAGAGGTGACCTGGACGAGAAACACTGAAGCTTTCTTT. It is translated as CASSQEVTWTRNTEAFF.

The gene calls are TRBV19 and TRBJ2-7; 7 bases align to TRBD2. This CDR3 has 17 residues. CDR1 is LNHDA, CDR2 SQIVND, per germline (reference sequence). The J segment lost 3 bases and the V segment lost 0 bases, leaving 11 bases of the junction unmatched. For the CDR3, the DNA is TGTGCCAGTAGTATAGATCTTGATCTCGGACTAGACTACGAGCAGTACTTC. Translated: CASSIDLDLGLDYEQYF.

This chain joins TRBV11-2 and TRBJ2-7, with 8 bases lining up with TRBD2. The trim removed 1 base at V and 4 bases at J, leaving 6 bases unmatched. The CDR3 runs to 15 residues. Germline CDR1 SGHAT, CDR2 FQNNGV. This CDR3 reads CASSLVTAGVYEQYF. The CDR3 nucleotides are TGTGCCAGCAGCTTAGTAACAGCGGGAGTGTACGAGCAGTACTTC.